Presented here are 10 T cell receptor beta chains from one specimen sequenced in a study of blood T cell repertoires in COVID-19. Only in-frame clones appear in the TCRdb table, and some are missing; sequencing was by immunoSEQ multiplex PCR. The sample carries 130,000 to 150,000 clones, 84% recorded once. The sequenced sample consisted of peripheral blood. The receptors originated from a human donor in a cohort sampled during active COVID-19.

The J gene is TRBJ2-7, the V gene TRBV6-5; TRBD1 matches at 10 bases. The CDR3 is 15 amino acids. CDR1 and CDR2 from the germline V gene are MNHEY and SVGAGI. V was clipped by 2 bases and J by 3 bases; unmatched bases: 4. The DNA of the CDR3 is TGTGCCAGCAGTTACGGGACAGGGGAACGCTACGAGCAGTACTTC. This encodes CASSYGTGERYEQYF.

The gene calls are TRBV11-2 and TRBJ2-5; the D gene is possibly TRBD2 (5 bases). The germline V gene encodes CDR1 SGHAT and CDR2 FQNNGV. The CDR3 has 16 residues. Trimming removed 5 bases from V and 4 bases from J, with 20 bases in between. CDR3 loop: CASSPLSGRRRETQYF. The DNA of the CDR3 is TGTGCCAGCAGCCCCCTCAGCGGCAGGCGTCGAGAGACCCAGTACTTC.

The chain uses TRBV6-1 and TRBJ2-4; perhaps TRBD2 as D (6 bases). Trimming cost V 4 bases and J 0 bases, with 13 bases left between them. The CDR3 sequence is 16 residues long. Germline CDR1 and CDR2: MNHNS and SASEGT. CDR3 in amino acids: CASSAGGVGAKNIQYF. The CDR3, as DNA: TGTGCCAGCAGTGCCGGCGGGGTCGGAGCCAAAAACATTCAGTACTTC.

The chain is built from TRBV7-7 and TRBJ2-2, with D tentatively TRBD1 (6 bases). CDR3 length equals 15 residues. V was pared by 5 bases and J by 0 bases, with 10 bases between. The germline gives CDR1 SSHAT, CDR2 FNYEAQ (reference sequence). CDR3 sequence reads: CASSRGTPNTGELFF. The CDR3 nucleotides are TGTGCCAGCAGCAGAGGGACACCGAACACCGGGGAGCTGTTTTTT.

V is TRBV13 and J is TRBJ1-4, with 7 nucleotides matching TRBD1. V trimming: 3 bases; J trimming: 0 bases; junction bases outside the gene matches: 7. The germline V gene has CDR1 PRHDT and CDR2 FYEKMQ (reference sequence). The CDR3 is 17 residues long. The CDR3 reads CASSLETGRTTNEKLFF. Here the CDR3 DNA reads TGTGCCAGCAGCTTGGAGACAGGGAGAACAACTAATGAAAAACTGTTTTTT. Full variable domain (remainder filled in from reference TRBV13 and TRBJ1-4): AAGVIQSPRHLIKEKRETATLKCYPIPRHDTVYWYQQGPGQDPQFLISFYEKMQSDKGSIPDRFSAQQFSDYHSELNMSSLELGDSALYFCASSLETGRTTNEKLFFGSGTQLSVL.

The chain uses TRBV4-1 and TRBJ2-5; D not resolved. Per germline, CDR1 MGHRA and CDR2 YSYEKL. V was cut by 4 bases and J by 6 bases, with 21 bases left in between. This CDR3 has 16 residues. CDR3 region: CASSPSDLGYAKTQYF. The CDR3 DNA follows: TGCGCCAGCAGCCCATCAGACCTCGGGTATGCGAAGACCCAGTACTTC.

The V gene is TRBV5-4, the J gene TRBJ2-7; 7 bases agree with TRBD1. Losses at the gene ends were 4 bases for V and 2 bases for J; bases not matched to a gene: 3. The V gene's germline CDR1 is SGHNT and CDR2 YYREEE (reference sequence). The length of the CDR3 is 13 residues. This CDR3 is CASSVGTAYEQYF. The DNA of the CDR3 is TGTGCCAGCAGCGTCGGGACAGCCTACGAGCAGTACTTC.

This chain connects TRBV6-5 to TRBJ2-6; a possible D gene is TRBD2 (5 bases). The ends were cut back, 2 bases at V and 0 bases at J, with 5 bases in the middle. Germline V lookup: CDR1 MNHEY, CDR2 SVGAGI. The CDR3 is made up of 15 amino acids. For the CDR3, the DNA is TGTGCCAGCAGTTACGGGAGCTCTGGGGCCAACGTCCTGACTTTC. Amino acids: CASSYGSSGANVLTF.

Worth noting for this clone: Other nucleotide sequences from this sample produce the same CDR3. This chain connects TRBV7-9 to TRBJ2-5; D is unclear. Germline CDR1 is SEHNR and CDR2 is FQNEAQ (reference sequence). The CDR3 extends over 12 amino acids. V lost 5 bases and J lost 4, with 8 bases in between. The CDR3 region has the DNA TGTGCCAGCAGCGCCACCGGAGAGACCCAGTACTTC. Its protein product is CASSATGETQYF.

The chain combines TRBV7-9 with TRBJ1-3; D ambiguous. This CDR3 is 15 amino acids long. Between the trimmed V and J ends, which lost 1 base and 0 bases, there was a span of 7 bases. The germline CDR1 and CDR2 sequences are SEHNR and FQNEAQ (reference sequence). The CDR3 nucleotides are TGTGCCAGCAGCTTAGGATCGGGCTCTGGAAACACCATATATTTT. It is translated as CASSLGSGSGNTIYF.